Listed below are T cell receptor beta chains from one sample, sequenced in a study of shared clonotypes between healthy human individuals. Data came from immunoSEQ multiplex PCR; TCRdb stores just in-frame clones and leaves some out. The sample includes about 450,000 clones, 79% of them seen just once. The sample comprised PBMCs. The receptors shown here come from a middle-aged woman in good health. Some clones in this sample may be carry-over from other donors' samples. CDR3s include the opening cysteine and the closing phenylalanine or tryptophan. A D gene is named only where the DNA matches it firmly. For some rows the clone size is stated as once, few or many, or as a class when expanded; others skip it.

D	size	V	J	CDR3	DNA
NA	once	TRBV28	TRBJ2-3	CASSITGGRADTQYF	TGTGCCAGCAGCATTACTGGGGGGAGAGCAGATACGCAGTATTTT
NA	NA	TRBV12-5	TRBJ2-1	CASASRIAGGFYNEQFF	TGTGCTAGTGCCTCTCGGATAGCAGGGGGGTTCTACAATGAGCAGTTCTTC
NA	NA	TRBV6-6	TRBJ1-1	CASSYLEGNTEAFF	TGTGCCAGCAGTTACTTGGAGGGGAACACTGAAGCTTTCTTT
NA	NA	TRBV5-1	TRBJ2-1	CASSLIPGGDNEQFF	TGCGCCAGCAGCTTGATTCCCGGCGGGGACAATGAGCAGTTCTTC
TRBD2	NA	TRBV5-1	TRBJ2-7	CASSLLPGGGEQYF	TGCGCCAGCAGCTTGTTGCCCGGGGGAGGGGAGCAGTACTTC
TRBD2	once	TRBV5-1	TRBJ2-5	CARRTSGRAEGETQYF	TGCGCCAGACGGACTAGCGGGAGGGCCGAGGGAGAGACCCAGTACTTC
NA	many	TRBV7-9	TRBJ2-7	CASSLSGGFSYEQYF	TGTGCCAGCAGCTTATCTGGGGGATTCTCCTACGAGCAGTACTTC
NA	NA	TRBV5-8	TRBJ2-3	CASSLFRSRVTDTQYF	TGTGCCAGCAGCTTGTTCAGGTCCCGAGTCACAGATACGCAGTATTTT
NA	NA	TRBV30	TRBJ1-5	CAWRGGSTQVGQPQHF	TGTGCCTGGAGGGGTGGCTCAACGCAGGTTGGGCAGCCCCAGCATTTT
NA	NA	TRBV30	TRBJ2-1	CAWSGQGGNEQFF	TGTGCCTGGAGTGGGCAGGGGGGCAATGAGCAGTTCTTC
NA	NA	TRBV19	TRBJ2-6	CASSWGTSGANVLTF	TGTGCCAGTAGTTGGGGGACCTCTGGGGCCAACGTCCTGACTTTC
NA	once	TRBV6-5	TRBJ2-3	CASSSLDSTDTQYF	TGTGCCAGCAGTTCGCTCGACAGCACAGATACGCAGTATTTT
NA	NA	TRBV21-1	TRBJ2-5	CASSKGGGAPQETQYF	TGTGCCAGCAGCAAAGGTGGGGGAGCGCCCCAAGAGACCCAGTACTTC
NA	few	TRBV7-3	TRBJ2-3	CASSLEHTDTQYF	TGTGCCAGCAGCTTGGAGCACACAGATACGCAGTATTTT
NA	NA	TRBV11-2	TRBJ2-7	CASSLDPAAVEQYF	TGTGCCAGCAGCTTAGATCCCGCGGCTGTTGAGCAGTACTTC
NA	NA	TRBV25-1	TRBJ1-1	CASSDSGALTEAFF	TGTGCCAGCAGTGATAGTGGGGCGCTCACTGAAGCTTTCTTT
NA	NA	TRBV21-1	TRBJ2-3	CASVGQGEQYF	TGTGCCAGCGTCGGACAGGGAGAACAGTATTTT
NA	NA	TRBV28	TRBJ2-4	CASSYEVRDIQYF	TGTGCCAGCAGCTATGAGGTACGGGACATTCAGTACTTC
NA	NA	TRBV18	TRBJ2-3	CASSRSISSSTDTQYF	TGTGCCAGCTCGCGCTCTATCTCCTCAAGCACAGATACGCAGTATTTT
TRBD2	NA	TRBV4-2	TRBJ2-1	CASSTLAGAGNEQFF	TGTGCCAGCAGCACACTAGCGGGAGCGGGAAATGAGCAGTTCTTC
TRBD2	NA	TRBV7-8	TRBJ2-1	CASSWTSGGFNEQFF	TGTGCCAGCAGCTGGACTAGCGGGGGATTCAATGAGCAGTTCTTC
NA	NA	TRBV6-6	TRBJ2-1	CASSYSQYTGPNGQFF	TGTGCCAGCAGTTACTCTCAGTACACCGGCCCCAACGGGCAGTTCTTC
NA	NA	TRBV5-6	TRBJ1-4	CASSLIGQREKLFF	TGTGCCAGCAGCTTGATTGGACAACGTGAAAAACTGTTTTTT
NA	NA	TRBV10-1	TRBJ1-2	CASSESSKGRSYGYTF	TGCGCCAGCAGTGAGTCGAGTAAGGGGAGGAGTTATGGCTACACCTTC
NA	NA	TRBV30	TRBJ2-5	CAWSGELGETQYF	TGTGCCTGGAGTGGGGAGCTGGGAGAGACCCAGTACTTC
NA	NA	TRBV27	TRBJ2-7	CASSSALGEQYF	TGTGCCAGCAGTAGCGCGTTGGGCGAGCAGTACTTC
TRBD1	NA	TRBV28	TRBJ1-2	CASRNTGGAGYGYTF	TGTGCCAGCAGAAACACAGGGGGCGCCGGTTATGGCTACACCTTC
TRBD2	few	TRBV5-4	TRBJ2-7	CASSPGLAEIYEQYF	TGTGCCAGCAGCCCCGGACTAGCGGAGATCTACGAGCAGTACTTC
TRBD2	NA	TRBV4-1	TRBJ2-7	CASSQDRTSGRDEQYF	TGCGCCAGCAGCCAAGATCGAACTAGCGGGAGGGACGAGCAGTACTTC
TRBD2	NA	TRBV29-1	TRBJ2-5	CSTEGVAGGLETQYF	TGCAGCACTGAAGGAGTAGCGGGAGGGTTGGAGACCCAGTACTTC
NA	NA	TRBV7-9	TRBJ1-4	CASSLAPGLNEKLFF	TGTGCCAGCAGCCTAGCCCCTGGATTGAATGAAAAACTGTTTTTT
NA	few	TRBV5-6	TRBJ2-5	CASSLWGLETQYF	TGTGCCAGCAGCTTATGGGGATTGGAGACCCAGTACTTC